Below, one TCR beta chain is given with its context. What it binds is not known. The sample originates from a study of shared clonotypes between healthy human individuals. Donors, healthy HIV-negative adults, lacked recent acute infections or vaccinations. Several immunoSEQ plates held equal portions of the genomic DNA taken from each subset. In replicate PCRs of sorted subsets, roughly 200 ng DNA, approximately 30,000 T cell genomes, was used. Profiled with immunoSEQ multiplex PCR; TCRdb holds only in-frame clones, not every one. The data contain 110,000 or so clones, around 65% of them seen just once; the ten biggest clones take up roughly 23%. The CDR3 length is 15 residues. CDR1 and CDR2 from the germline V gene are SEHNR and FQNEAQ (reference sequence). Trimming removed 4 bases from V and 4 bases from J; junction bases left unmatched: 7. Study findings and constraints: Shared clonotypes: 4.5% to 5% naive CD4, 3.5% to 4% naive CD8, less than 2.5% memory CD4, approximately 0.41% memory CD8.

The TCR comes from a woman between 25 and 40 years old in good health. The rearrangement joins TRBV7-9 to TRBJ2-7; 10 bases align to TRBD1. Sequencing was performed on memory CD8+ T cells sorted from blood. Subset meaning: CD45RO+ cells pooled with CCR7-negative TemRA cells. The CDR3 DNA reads TGTGCCAGCAGCTCGCCGGGACAGGGGTCTTACGAGCAGTACTTC. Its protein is CASSSPGQGSYEQYF. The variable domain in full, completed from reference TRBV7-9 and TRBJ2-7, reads DTGVSQNPRHKITKRGQNVTFRCDPISEHNRLYWYRQTLGQGPEFLTYFQNEAQLEKSRLLSDRFSAERPKGSFSTLEIQRTEQGDSAMYLCASSSPGQGSYEQYFGPGTRLTVT.